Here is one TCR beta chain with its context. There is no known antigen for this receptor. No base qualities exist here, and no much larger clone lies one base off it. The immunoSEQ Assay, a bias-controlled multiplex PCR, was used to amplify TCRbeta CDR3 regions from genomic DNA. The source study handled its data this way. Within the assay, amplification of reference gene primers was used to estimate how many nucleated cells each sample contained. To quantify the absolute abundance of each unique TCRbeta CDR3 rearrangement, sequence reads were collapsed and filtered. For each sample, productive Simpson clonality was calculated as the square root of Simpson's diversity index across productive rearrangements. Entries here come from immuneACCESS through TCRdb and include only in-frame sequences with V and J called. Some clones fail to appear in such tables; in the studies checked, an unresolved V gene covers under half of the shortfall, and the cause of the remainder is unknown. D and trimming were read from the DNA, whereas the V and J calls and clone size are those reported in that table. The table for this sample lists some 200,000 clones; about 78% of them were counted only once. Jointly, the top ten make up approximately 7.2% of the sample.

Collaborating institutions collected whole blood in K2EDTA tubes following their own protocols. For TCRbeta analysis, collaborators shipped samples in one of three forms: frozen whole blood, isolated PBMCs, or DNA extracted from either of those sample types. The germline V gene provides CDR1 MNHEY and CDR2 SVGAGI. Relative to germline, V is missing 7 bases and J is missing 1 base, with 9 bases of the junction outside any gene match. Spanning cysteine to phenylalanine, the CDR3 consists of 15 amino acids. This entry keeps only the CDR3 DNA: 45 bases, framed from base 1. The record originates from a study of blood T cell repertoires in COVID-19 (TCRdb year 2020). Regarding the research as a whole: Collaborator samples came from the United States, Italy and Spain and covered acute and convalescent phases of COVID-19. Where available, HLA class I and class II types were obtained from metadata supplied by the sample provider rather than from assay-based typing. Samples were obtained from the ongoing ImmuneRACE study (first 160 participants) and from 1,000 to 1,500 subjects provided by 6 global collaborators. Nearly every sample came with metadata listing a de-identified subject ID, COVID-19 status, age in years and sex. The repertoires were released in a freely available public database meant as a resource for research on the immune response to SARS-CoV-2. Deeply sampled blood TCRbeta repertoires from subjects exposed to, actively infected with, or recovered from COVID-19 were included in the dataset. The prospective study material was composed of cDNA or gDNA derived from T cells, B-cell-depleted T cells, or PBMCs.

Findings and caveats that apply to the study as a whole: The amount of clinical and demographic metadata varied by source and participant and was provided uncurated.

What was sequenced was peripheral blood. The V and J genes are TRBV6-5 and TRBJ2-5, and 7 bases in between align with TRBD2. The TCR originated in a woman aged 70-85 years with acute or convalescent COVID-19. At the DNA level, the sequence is TGTGCCAGCATACGAATAGCGGGTTTCCAAGAGACCCAGTACTTC. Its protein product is CASIRIAGFQETQYF.